One sample yielded the 4 T cell receptor beta chains listed below, sequenced in a study of early T cells in non-severe SARS-CoV-2 infection. TCRdb re-analysed the 5' RACE reads in MiXCR, keeping a single row per CDR3 protein. Of about 33,000 distinct CDR3 sequences in the sample, about 6.7% were seen once. The sample taken for sequencing was whole blood. Receptors were obtained from an adult who was a healthcare worker with PCR-confirmed SARS-CoV-2 infection or an uninfected control (not recorded which).

This clonotype was counted many times. V and J are TRBV5-1 and TRBJ2-3; maybe TRBD2 (5 bases). The germline V and J ends were trimmed by 4 bases and 2 bases, with 23 bases remaining between them. The V gene's germline CDR1 is SGHRS and CDR2 YFSETQ. This CDR3 has 18 amino acids. CDR3 nucleotides: TGCGCCAGCAGCCCCGGGGTGACGGGATCGGATGTCACAGATACGCAGTATTTT. It encodes CASSPGVTGSDVTDTQYF.

The chain recombines TRBV15 with TRBJ2-5; D unresolved. This CDR3 region has 15 residues. Germline V gene sequence: CDR1 LNHNV, CDR2 YYDKDF (reference sequence). The germline V and J ends were trimmed by 0 bases and 2 bases, with 10 bases remaining between them. The CDR3 region is CATSRDLLGQETQYF. CDR3 sequence (DNA): TGTGCCACCAGCAGAGATTTACTGGGGCAAGAGACCCAGTACTTC.

This clonotype showed up many times. The genes are TRBV29-1 and TRBJ2-3; possibly TRBD1 for D (5 bases). Trimming took 4 bases from V and 3 from J, leaving 11 bases between them. CDR1 is SQVTM, CDR2 ANQGSEA, per germline. The CDR3 runs to 13 residues. CDR3 in amino acids: CSVGQGETDTQYF. The CDR3, as DNA: TGCAGCGTTGGCCAGGGTGAGACAGATACGCAGTATTTT.

This clonotype was seen a few times. V is TRBV7-9 and J is TRBJ2-7; TRBD2 aligns across 13 bases. Trimming at V came to 5 bases and at J to 2 bases, leaving 3 bases not matched to a gene. Germline V CDR1 and CDR2: SEHNR, FQNEAQ (reference sequence). This CDR3 has 15 amino acids. CDR3 loop: CASSHGLAGAYEQYF. The CDR3 DNA reads TGTGCCAGCAGCCACGGACTAGCGGGAGCCTACGAGCAGTACTTC. The whole variable domain, remainder taken from reference TRBV7-9 and TRBJ2-7, is DTGVSQNPRHKITKRGQNVTFRCDPISEHNRLYWYRQTLGQGPEFLTYFQNEAQLEKSRLLSDRFSAERPKGSFSTLEIQRTEQGDSAMYLCASSHGLAGAYEQYFGPGTRLTVT.